This TCR beta chain was recovered during a study of blood T cell repertoires in COVID-19. Study-wide background: In each case, the material was cDNA or gDNA derived from T cells, B-cell-depleted T cells, or PBMCs.

About this clone itself: At one boundary the junction diverges from the germline segment, which might be a read error.

Sequenced by immunoSEQ multiplex PCR; TCRdb stores in-frame clones only, minus some. The sample has some 76,000 clones; approximately 80% are singletons. The CDR3 consists of 17 residues. Per germline, CDR1 SGHRS and CDR2 YFSETQ. The specimen sequenced was peripheral blood. The receptor was derived from a man aged 45-65 years with acute or convalescent COVID-19. The chain couples TRBV5-1 to TRBJ2-1, with TRBD2 identical over 10 bases. In DNA form, the CDR3 reads TGCGCCAGCAGCTCCTACCCTAGCGGGGGCTCCCACAATGAGCAGTTCTTC. It specifies CASSSYPSGGSHNEQFF.